The 13 T cell receptor beta chains listed next were all sequenced from one sample in a study of blood T cell repertoires in COVID-19. Assay: immunoSEQ multiplex PCR; the TCRdb copy retains only in-frame clones and omits some. The sample shows 150,000 to 170,000 clones, about 88% of them seen only once. Sequenced input: peripheral blood. All receptors come from a woman in her fifties or sixties with COVID-19, enrolled during active disease.

This chain links TRBV9 with TRBJ1-6; TRBD1 agrees at 8 bases. CDR1 SGDLS and CDR2 YYNGEE come from the germline V gene. The CDR3 covers 14 residues. With 5 bases clipped from V and 8 bases from J, the junction kept 6 bases outside the gene matches. The CDR3 sequence: CASSRQGSDSPLHF. The DNA for the CDR3 is TGTGCCAGCAGTAGACAGGGGAGTGATTCACCCCTCCACTTT.

CDR3 in DNA: TGCGCCAGCAGTGAGGCGGACAGGGGGGCTTTCTTT. Translated: CASSEADRGAFF. The gene calls are TRBV10-2 and TRBJ1-1, with 10 bases lining up with TRBD1. V trimming: 2 bases; J trimming: 11 bases; junction bases outside the gene matches: 2. In germline, CDR1 is WSHSY, CDR2 SAAADI. The CDR3 length is 12 residues.

The table lists this clone with a few counts. This sequence joins TRBV27 and TRBJ1-5; TRBD1 matches at 8 bases. The germline V gene has CDR1 MNHEY and CDR2 SMNVEV (reference sequence). Germline trimming cut 2 bases from V and 3 bases from J; bases unmatched to any gene: 6. This CDR3 region has 16 residues. For the CDR3, the DNA is TGTGCCAGCAGTTTAGACAGGGGAGGACTCAATCAGCCCCAGCATTTT. The encoded protein is CASSLDRGGLNQPQHF.

The chain couples TRBV7-9 to TRBJ2-3, with 12 bases identical to TRBD2. Germline loops: CDR1 SEHNR, CDR2 FQNEAQ (reference sequence). The CDR3 covers 18 residues. Trimming at V came to 5 bases and at J to 1 base, leaving 10 bases not matched to a gene. The CDR3: CASSMPSGGVVGTDTQYF. DNA of the CDR3: TGTGCCAGCAGCATGCCTAGCGGGGGGGTCGTGGGCACAGATACGCAGTATTTT.

The chain couples TRBV4-1 to TRBJ1-4, with 7 nucleotides matching TRBD1. Trimming at V came to 2 bases and at J to 2 bases, leaving 11 bases not matched to a gene. The CDR3 totals 18 residues. Looked up from germline, CDR1 is MGHRA and CDR2 is YSYEKL. In DNA form, the CDR3 reads TGCGCCAGCAGCCAAAGTGGCAGGGGGTTTGGGACTAATGAAAAACTGTTTTTT. This gives the protein CASSQSGRGFGTNEKLFF.

The chain combines TRBV9 with TRBJ1-4, with TRBD1 matching 9 bases. CDR3 length equals 16 residues. V lost 4 bases and J lost 5; bases outside the gene matches: 9. Germline CDR1 reads SGDLS; CDR2 reads YYNGEE. The CDR3 here is CASSSNPGTGNEKLFF. CDR3 sequence (DNA): TGTGCCAGCAGCTCCAACCCCGGGACAGGGAATGAAAAACTGTTTTTT.

V is TRBV29-1 and J is TRBJ1-2; 8 nucleotides line up with TRBD1. Germline CDR1 is SQVTM and CDR2 is ANQGSEA. With 7 bases clipped from V and 2 bases from J, the junction kept 3 bases outside the gene matches. The CDR3 has 12 amino acids. Here the CDR3 reads CSARQGNYGYTF. The CDR3 DNA follows: TGCAGCGCTCGACAGGGGAACTATGGCTACACCTTC.

A remark on this clone: Other DNA sequences in this specimen translate into the identical CDR3. V is TRBV5-1 and J is TRBJ1-1, with a weak D call TRBD1 (6 bases). The CDR3 is 14 residues long. Trimming removed 0 bases from V and 4 bases from J, with 10 bases in between. Germline loops: CDR1 SGHRS, CDR2 YFSETQ. The CDR3 sequence is CASSLGQGSTEAFF. The DNA for the CDR3 is TGCGCCAGCAGCTTGGGGCAGGGGAGCACTGAAGCTTTCTTT.

The chain recombines TRBV10-2 with TRBJ2-5; 7 nucleotides match TRBD1. Germline trimming cut 3 bases from V and 5 bases from J; bases unmatched to any gene: 3. This CDR3 is built from 13 residues. Germline CDR1 reads WSHSY; CDR2 reads SAAADI. CDR3 nucleotides: TGCGCCAGCAGTGATGCAGGGGGTGAGACCCAGTACTTC. Translated, it gives CASSDAGGETQYF.

The chain joins TRBV27 to TRBJ1-6; 7 bases map to TRBD1. The J segment lost 3 bases and the V segment lost 4 bases, leaving 3 bases of the junction unmatched. The CDR3 is 15 residues long. Germline values: CDR1 MNHEY, CDR2 SMNVEV (reference sequence). The CDR3 region has the DNA TGTGCCAGCAGTTCCCAGGGGGGCTATAATTCACCCCTCCACTTT. Translated: CASSSQGGYNSPLHF.

The chain couples TRBV10-1 to TRBJ1-6; 8 nucleotides align to TRBD1. CDR3 length: 14 amino acids. V was pared by 3 bases and J by 8 bases, with 3 bases of the junction left unmatched. CDR1 is WNHNN and CDR2 is SYGVQD in the germline V gene (reference sequence). The CDR3: CASSDGQGHSPLHF. DNA for the CDR3: TGCGCCAGCAGTGACGGACAGGGACATTCACCCCTCCACTTT.

The CDR3 region has the DNA TGTGCCAGCAGCTCCCGGACAGGGCGAGGAGCTTTCTTT. It codes for CASSSRTGRGAFF. This chain links TRBV7-3 with TRBJ1-1, with 8 nucleotides matching TRBD1. Germline V gene sequence: CDR1 SGHTA, CDR2 FQGTGA. The junction had 8 bases not matched to a gene; V was cut back by 4 bases and J by 10 bases. This CDR3 region has 13 residues.

V usage is TRBV15 and J usage is TRBJ1-5, with D unclear. CDR1 and CDR2 (germline): LNHNV, YYDKDF (reference sequence). The CDR3 spans 12 residues. The ends were cut back, 3 bases at V and 5 bases at J, with 5 bases in the middle. CDR3 in DNA: TGTGCCACCAGCAGTCCCGATCAGCCCCAGCATTTT. It yields the protein CATSSPDQPQHF.